The source of this TCR beta chain is a study of blood T cell repertoires in COVID-19. Study as a whole: Samples of COVID-19 (acute and convalescent) were obtained from the United States, Italy and Spain. PBMCs, B-cell-depleted T cells, or T cells provided the cDNA or gDNA that made up the material.

Study processing details: Nucleated cell counts were estimated from reference gene primer amplification. The method was immunoSEQ multiplex PCR; TCRdb's version includes in-frame clones alone and lacks a portion of them. That table supplies the V and J calls and clone size; D and trimming were determined from the DNA. The sample has 250,000 or so clones, 86% seen once. Material: peripheral blood. The clonotype comes from a man between 35 and 55 years old with active or convalescent COVID-19.

CDR3 sequence: CASSVYRDNEQFF. The CDR3 coding sequence is TGTGCCAGTAGTGTCTACAGGGATAATGAGCAGTTCTTC. The chain employs TRBV19 and TRBJ2-1; tentatively, D is TRBD1 (6 bases). V lost 5 bases, J lost 7 bases, and 12 bases lay in between. Germline-derived CDR1 and CDR2 are LNHDA and SQIVND (reference sequence). This CDR3 region has 13 residues.